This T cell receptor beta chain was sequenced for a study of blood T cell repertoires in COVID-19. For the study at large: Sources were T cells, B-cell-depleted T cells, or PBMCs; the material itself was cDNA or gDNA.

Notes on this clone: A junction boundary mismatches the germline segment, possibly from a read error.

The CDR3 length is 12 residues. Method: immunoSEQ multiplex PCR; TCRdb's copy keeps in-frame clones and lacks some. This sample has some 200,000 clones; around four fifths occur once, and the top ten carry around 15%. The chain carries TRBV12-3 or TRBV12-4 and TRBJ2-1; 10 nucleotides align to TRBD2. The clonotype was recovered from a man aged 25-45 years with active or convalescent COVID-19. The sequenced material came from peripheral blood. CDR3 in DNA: TGTGCCAGCAGTCTTTCTAGCGGGGGTTATCTCTTC. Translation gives CASSLSSGGYLF.